The rows below give T cell receptor beta chains drawn from one sample of a study of beta chain features in type 1 diabetes. The data were produced by immunoSEQ multiplex PCR, yet TCRdb's version contains in-frame clones alone and is incomplete. The table shows about 140,000 clones, with 6.9% occurring only once. The source material was central memory CD4+ T cells from blood. These receptors came from a woman in her twenties or thirties in good health. Both conserved end residues are part of each CDR3. The D gene is left open where the match is weak. Only part of the rows carry a size: once, few, many, or a class if the clone is expanded.

clone size: .
V gene: TRBV18
J gene: TRBJ2-5
D gene: .
CDR3 protein: CASSPQYQETQYF
CDR3 DNA: TGTGCCAGCTCACCCCAGTACCAAGAGACCCAGTACTTC

clone size: .
V gene: TRBV5-5
J gene: TRBJ1-1
D gene: .
CDR3 protein: CASSLARGNDSMNTEAFF
CDR3 DNA: TGTGCCAGCAGCTTGGCACGGGGGAATGACAGCATGAACACTGAAGCTTTCTTT

clone size: .
V gene: TRBV6-1
J gene: TRBJ2-7
D gene: .
CDR3 protein: CATSGWTPSSYEQYF
CDR3 DNA: TGTGCCACCAGCGGATGGACACCGAGCTCCTACGAGCAGTACTTC

clone size: .
V gene: TRBV4-3
J gene: TRBJ2-1
D gene: .
CDR3 protein: CASSQAKTAFSYNEQFF
CDR3 DNA: TGCGCCAGCAGCCAAGCAAAAACAGCTTTCTCCTACAATGAGCAGTTCTTC

clone size: few
V gene: TRBV6-6
J gene: TRBJ2-2
D gene: TRBD1
CDR3 protein: CASRVDRGITGELFF
CDR3 DNA: TGTGCCAGCAGGGTGGACAGGGGAATCACCGGGGAGCTGTTTTTT

clone size: few
V gene: TRBV7-2
J gene: TRBJ2-1
D gene: .
CDR3 protein: CASSLDPGGYNEQFF
CDR3 DNA: TGTGCCAGCAGCTTAGACCCAGGGGGGTACAATGAGCAGTTCTTC

clone size: few
V gene: TRBV16
J gene: TRBJ2-1
D gene: TRBD2
CDR3 protein: CASSLLAGGNNEQFF
CDR3 DNA: TGTGCCAGCAGCCTCCTGGCGGGAGGTAACAATGAGCAGTTCTTC

clone size: .
V gene: TRBV7-2
J gene: TRBJ2-5
D gene: .
CDR3 protein: CASSSPGKTQYF
CDR3 DNA: TGTGCCAGCAGCTCTCCGGGGAAGACCCAGTACTTC

clone size: .
V gene: TRBV30
J gene: TRBJ2-2
D gene: TRBD1
CDR3 protein: CAWDRGGTGELFF
CDR3 DNA: TGTGCCTGGGACAGGGGGGGCACCGGGGAGCTGTTTTTT

clone size: .
V gene: TRBV7-3
J gene: TRBJ2-4
D gene: TRBD1
CDR3 protein: CASSLMGTGDIQYF
CDR3 DNA: TGTGCCAGCAGCTTAATGGGGACAGGGGACATTCAGTACTTC

clone size: .
V gene: TRBV21-1
J gene: TRBJ2-7
D gene: .
CDR3 protein: CASSKGRRLAGAYEQYF
CDR3 DNA: TGTGCCAGCAGCAAAGGGCGGCGGCTAGCGGGAGCCTACGAGCAGTACTTC

clone size: few
V gene: TRBV7-3
J gene: TRBJ2-1
D gene: TRBD2
CDR3 protein: CASSPRGVAGDRDEQFF
CDR3 DNA: TGCGCCAGCAGCCCGAGAGGGGTAGCGGGAGATCGAGATGAGCAGTTCTTC

clone size: .
V gene: TRBV14
J gene: TRBJ1-1
D gene: .
CDR3 protein: CASSQQSNTEAFF
CDR3 DNA: TGTGCCAGCAGCCAACAGTCGAACACTGAAGCTTTCTTT

clone size: few
V gene: TRBV9
J gene: TRBJ1-1
D gene: .
CDR3 protein: CASSGRGGHTEAFF
CDR3 DNA: TGTGCCAGCAGCGGGCGTGGAGGCCACACTGAAGCTTTCTTT

clone size: few
V gene: TRBV18
J gene: TRBJ2-1
D gene: TRBD2
CDR3 protein: CASSLRTSGGYNEQFF
CDR3 DNA: TGTGCCAGCTCACTACGGACTAGCGGGGGGTACAATGAGCAGTTCTTC

clone size: few
V gene: TRBV6-1
J gene: TRBJ2-1
D gene: .
CDR3 protein: CASSPTGSPYNEQFF
CDR3 DNA: TGTGCCAGCAGCCCCACAGGGAGTCCTTACAATGAGCAGTTCTTC

clone size: .
V gene: TRBV19
J gene: TRBJ1-1
D gene: .
CDR3 protein: CASMGRGVSTAFF
CDR3 DNA: TGTGCCAGTATGGGCCGGGGGGTTAGTACGGCTTTCTTT

clone size: few
V gene: TRBV5-4
J gene: TRBJ2-1
D gene: .
CDR3 protein: CASSISTRSNNEQFF
CDR3 DNA: TGTGCCAGCAGCATCTCCACTCGGTCTAACAATGAGCAGTTCTTC

clone size: few
V gene: TRBV11-2
J gene: TRBJ1-2
D gene: .
CDR3 protein: CASSPYLFSGGYTF
CDR3 DNA: TGTGCCAGCAGCCCCTACCTATTCTCGGGGGGCTACACCTTC

clone size: few
V gene: TRBV7-2
J gene: TRBJ2-2
D gene: TRBD2
CDR3 protein: CASSFGTSAGELFF
CDR3 DNA: TGTGCCAGCAGCTTTGGGACTAGCGCCGGGGAGCTGTTTTTT

clone size: few
V gene: TRBV11-2
J gene: TRBJ2-7
D gene: TRBD2
CDR3 protein: CASSSTPGLAGHHEQYF
CDR3 DNA: TGTGCCAGCAGCTCTACTCCGGGACTAGCGGGACACCACGAGCAGTACTTC

clone size: many
V gene: TRBV18
J gene: TRBJ2-3
D gene: TRBD1
CDR3 protein: CASSPTGGTDTQYF
CDR3 DNA: TGTGCCAGCTCACCGACAGGGGGCACAGATACGCAGTATTTT

clone size: few
V gene: TRBV28
J gene: TRBJ1-2
D gene: TRBD1
CDR3 protein: CASSGQVYGYTF
CDR3 DNA: TGTGCCAGCAGTGGACAGGTCTATGGCTACACCTTC

clone size: once
V gene: TRBV6-1
J gene: TRBJ2-7
D gene: TRBD1
CDR3 protein: CASDRDRTSIGFF
CDR3 DNA: TGTGCCAGCGACCGGGACAGAACCTCGATAGGGTTCTTC

clone size: few
V gene: TRBV4-2
J gene: TRBJ2-7
D gene: .
CDR3 protein: CASSQGLGHPDEQYF
CDR3 DNA: TGTGCCAGCAGCCAAGGTCTAGGACATCCAGACGAGCAGTACTTC

clone size: many
V gene: TRBV6-6
J gene: TRBJ1-2
D gene: TRBD1
CDR3 protein: CASSYNRDSYGYTF
CDR3 DNA: TGTGCCAGCAGTTACAACCGGGACAGCTATGGCTACACCTTC

clone size: many
V gene: TRBV4-2
J gene: TRBJ2-1
D gene: TRBD2
CDR3 protein: CASSQTSGSYNEQFF
CDR3 DNA: TGTGCCAGCAGCCAGACTAGCGGGAGTTACAATGAGCAGTTCTTC

clone size: few
V gene: TRBV4-3
J gene: TRBJ2-5
D gene: TRBD2
CDR3 protein: CASSQDAAGGPKRATQYF
CDR3 DNA: TGCGCCAGCAGCCAAGATGCAGCGGGAGGCCCCAAAAGGGCGACCCAGTACTTC

clone size: many
V gene: TRBV28
J gene: TRBJ1-5
D gene: TRBD1
CDR3 protein: CASKPPHRGRSNQPQHF
CDR3 DNA: TGTGCCAGCAAACCTCCCCACAGGGGCAGGAGCAATCAGCCCCAGCATTTT

clone size: few
V gene: TRBV5-1
J gene: TRBJ2-3
D gene: TRBD2
CDR3 protein: CASKAGAADTQYF
CDR3 DNA: TGCGCCAGCAAGGCGGGAGCGGCAGATACGCAGTATTTT

clone size: many
V gene: TRBV30
J gene: TRBJ2-3
D gene: .
CDR3 protein: CAWASLSTDTQYF
CDR3 DNA: TGTGCCTGGGCGAGTCTTAGCACAGATACGCAGTATTTT

clone size: many
V gene: TRBV28
J gene: TRBJ2-4
D gene: TRBD2
CDR3 protein: CASKSGLAGRGNIQYF
CDR3 DNA: TGTGCCAGCAAGTCTGGACTAGCGGGACGTGGAAACATTCAGTACTTC

clone size: .
V gene: TRBV9
J gene: TRBJ2-1
D gene: TRBD2
CDR3 protein: CASSALTSGRGDEQFF
CDR3 DNA: TGTGCCAGCAGCGCCTTGACTAGCGGGAGGGGAGATGAGCAGTTCTTC

clone size: few
V gene: TRBV28
J gene: TRBJ1-1
D gene: TRBD1
CDR3 protein: CASSQDRGSLGTEAFF
CDR3 DNA: TGTGCCAGCAGCCAGGACAGGGGGAGTTTGGGCACTGAAGCTTTCTTT

clone size: few
V gene: TRBV18
J gene: TRBJ1-4
D gene: TRBD1
CDR3 protein: CASSPLTGTGDEKLFF
CDR3 DNA: TGTGCCAGCTCACCACTGACCGGGACAGGGGATGAAAAACTGTTTTTT

clone size: few
V gene: TRBV30
J gene: TRBJ2-5
D gene: TRBD1
CDR3 protein: CAWSAPGGMKRETQYF
CDR3 DNA: TGTGCCTGGAGTGCGCCAGGGGGCATGAAGAGGGAGACCCAGTACTTC

clone size: few
V gene: TRBV5-4
J gene: TRBJ2-7
D gene: TRBD2
CDR3 protein: CASSQDHLPSGLSYEQYF
CDR3 DNA: TGCGCCAGCAGCCAAGATCATCTTCCTAGCGGTCTATCCTACGAGCAGTACTTC

clone size: .
V gene: TRBV4-3
J gene: TRBJ1-3
D gene: .
CDR3 protein: CASSPTGYPIYF
CDR3 DNA: TGCGCCAGCAGCCCAACAGGGTACCCCATATATTTT

clone size: .
V gene: TRBV6-6
J gene: TRBJ1-4
D gene: .
CDR3 protein: CASRGGEKLFF
CDR3 DNA: TGTGCCAGCCGGGGGGGTGAAAAACTGTTTTTT

clone size: few
V gene: TRBV7-9
J gene: TRBJ1-2
D gene: .
CDR3 protein: CASSLDLGYGYTF
CDR3 DNA: TGTGCCAGCAGCTTAGACCTCGGCTATGGCTACACCTTC

clone size: many
V gene: TRBV7-2
J gene: TRBJ2-5
D gene: .
CDR3 protein: CASSLAWAETQYF
CDR3 DNA: TGTGCCAGCAGCTTAGCATGGGCGGAGACCCAGTACTTC

clone size: .
V gene: TRBV7-3
J gene: TRBJ1-1
D gene: .
CDR3 protein: CASSVTSQSGEAFF
CDR3 DNA: TGTGCCAGCAGCGTAACATCACAGAGCGGTGAAGCTTTCTTT

clone size: .
V gene: TRBV30
J gene: TRBJ2-1
D gene: .
CDR3 protein: CAWEIRSGLFNEQFF
CDR3 DNA: TGTGCCTGGGAAATTAGGTCGGGTCTTTTCAATGAGCAGTTCTTC

clone size: few
V gene: TRBV9
J gene: TRBJ2-2
D gene: .
CDR3 protein: CASSVGLAMNTGELFF
CDR3 DNA: TGTGCCAGCAGCGTAGGTCTAGCCATGAACACCGGGGAGCTGTTTTTT

clone size: few
V gene: TRBV7-2
J gene: TRBJ2-5
D gene: TRBD2
CDR3 protein: CASSLASAGDRETQYF
CDR3 DNA: TGTGCCAGCAGCTTAGCTTCGGCGGGAGACCGGGAGACCCAGTACTTC

clone size: .
V gene: TRBV18
J gene: TRBJ2-1
D gene: TRBD1
CDR3 protein: CASSVNQGDEQFF
CDR3 DNA: TGTGCCAGCTCGGTTAATCAGGGGGATGAGCAGTTCTTC

clone size: .
V gene: TRBV6-5
J gene: TRBJ1-4
D gene: .
CDR3 protein: CASSYRVPGFGEKLFF
CDR3 DNA: TGTGCCAGCAGTTACCGTGTCCCAGGGTTTGGCGAAAAACTGTTTTTT

clone size: many
V gene: TRBV7-2
J gene: TRBJ2-2
D gene: .
CDR3 protein: CASSQRGGRHGELFF
CDR3 DNA: TGTGCCAGCAGCCAGAGGGGGGGGCGGCACGGGGAGCTGTTTTTT

clone size: .
V gene: TRBV19
J gene: TRBJ2-3
D gene: .
CDR3 protein: CASSILGFTDTQYF
CDR3 DNA: TGTGCCAGTAGTATACTGGGCTTCACAGATACGCAGTATTTT

clone size: .
V gene: TRBV7-2
J gene: TRBJ1-2
D gene: .
CDR3 protein: CASSFLGGRANYGYTF
CDR3 DNA: TGTGCCAGCAGCTTTTTAGGAGGGAGAGCTAACTATGGCTACACCTTC

clone size: .
V gene: TRBV19
J gene: TRBJ2-5
D gene: TRBD1
CDR3 protein: CASSMSGQGKETQYF
CDR3 DNA: TGTGCCAGTAGTATGTCGGGACAGGGGAAAGAGACCCAGTACTTC

clone size: .
V gene: TRBV2
J gene: TRBJ2-7
D gene: .
CDR3 protein: CASSDAFGREQYF
CDR3 DNA: TGTGCCAGCAGTGACGCTTTTGGCCGCGAGCAGTACTTC

clone size: .
V gene: TRBV7-2
J gene: TRBJ1-4
D gene: .
CDR3 protein: CASRPEATNEKLFF
CDR3 DNA: TGTGCCAGCAGGCCAGAAGCAACTAATGAAAAACTGTTTTTT

clone size: few
V gene: TRBV18
J gene: TRBJ2-3
D gene: TRBD2
CDR3 protein: CASSSGRATDTQYF
CDR3 DNA: TGTGCCAGCTCGAGCGGGAGGGCCACAGATACGCAGTATTTT

clone size: many
V gene: TRBV19
J gene: TRBJ1-5
D gene: TRBD1
CDR3 protein: CASDRQGSNQPQHF
CDR3 DNA: TGTGCCAGCGATCGACAGGGTAGCAATCAGCCCCAGCATTTT

clone size: .
V gene: TRBV11-3
J gene: TRBJ2-4
D gene: .
CDR3 protein: CASSAGITATQYF
CDR3 DNA: TGTGCCAGCAGCGCCGGGATTACCGCCACCCAGTACTTC

clone size: .
V gene: TRBV7-3
J gene: TRBJ2-1
D gene: TRBD2
CDR3 protein: CASSPGTSLYNEQFF
CDR3 DNA: TGTGCCAGCAGCCCCGGGACTAGCCTCTACAATGAGCAGTTCTTC